This paragraph reports one T cell receptor beta chain. The record originates from a study of cytomegalovirus exposure and HLA in healthy donors. At collection, donors were nominally healthy, but unrecorded immune exposures were probable. The CDR3 has 13 amino acids. CDR1 and CDR2 from the germline V gene are MNHEY and SVGAGI. Trimming pared 2 bases from V and 6 bases from J, leaving 7 bases between. 60 Vbeta and 13 Jbeta primers were used in PCR. Produced via immunoSEQ multiplex PCR; TCRdb's table is partial and in-frame only. In all, the sample yields 85,000 or so clones. The sample comprised PBMCs. The rearrangement uses TRBV6-5 and TRBJ2-2, with D maybe TRBD1 (5 bases). This TCR came from a woman aged 30 to 39 in good health and CMV-seronegative. CDR3 DNA sequence: TGTGCCAGCAGTTACGGGGCAGCCGGGGAGCTGTTTTTT. Amino acid sequence: CASSYGAAGELFF.